This TCR beta chain was recorded in a study of CD8 T cells in ankylosing spondylitis (dated by TCRdb to about 2017). Background for the entire study: The study profiled T cell receptor beta repertoires in healthy donors and ankylosing spondylitis patients to find disease-linked TCR variants. In total, the full study cohort was made up of 108 healthy donors and approximately 24 ankylosing spondylitis patients. Peripheral blood was sampled, and synovial fluid was additionally collected from ankylosing spondylitis patients. Broader findings and caveats from the paper: The disease-linked clones were reported to be significantly enriched in matched synovial fluid samples from ankylosing spondylitis patients. In peripheral blood, the disease-linked clones were found at relatively low frequencies and had a CD8+ phenotype. Some motif variants had previously been reported in the synovial fluid and blood of reactive arthritis patients, which suggests shared mechanisms of disease initiation. Blood from ankylosing spondylitis patients appeared to be characterized by a TCR beta motif composed of eight highly homologous amino acid variants.

The CDR3, from cysteine to phenylalanine, totals 16 residues. Only the CDR3 part of the read is kept: 48 bases, read in frame from the first base. Taken from the germline V gene (reference sequence), the CDR1 and CDR2 loops are SEHNR and FQNEAQ. V and J are truncated by 4 bases and 1 base respectively, leaving an intervening sequence of 17 bases. This clonotype was picked up a small number of times. Its antigen is still unknown. Base quality data are lacking; no much larger clone is found one base away. Sequenced on an Illumina HiSeq 2500. TCR beta libraries were prepared by quantitative 5'-RACE with molecular barcodes. For the original study's pipeline: A new computational method based on a probabilistic model of VDJ rearrangement was used to identify disease-linked TCR variants. TCRdb handled the public reads itself, with Q25 trimming in fastp and clone calling in MiXCR, and kept productive beta chains. Rows merge per CDR3 protein into single entries with the most common DNA and genes. The V and J calls, along with clone size, are taken from TCRdb and not from the paper's own processing. The sample table lists around 300,000 distinct CDR3 sequences, 14% to 15% of them with a count of one. Approximately 1.1% of the sample belongs to the ten largest clones.

This clonotype was sampled from a male donor with ankylosing spondylitis or in good health (not recorded which). The chain is encoded by TRBV7-9 joined to TRBJ2-7; a tentative D call is TRBD2 (6 bases match). The specimen sequenced was blood, either unsorted or a sorted T cell fraction (not recorded which). The CDR3 loop reads CASSSSGRGRSYEQYF. The nucleotides are TGTGCCAGCAGCTCTTCGGGACGGGGGAGATCCTACGAGCAGTACTTC.